These 18 T cell receptor beta chains were sequenced from one sample in a study of blood T cell repertoires in COVID-19. The table came from immunoSEQ multiplex PCR; TCRdb's copy has only in-frame clones and leaves some out. This table has about 34,000 clones, over 60% appearing once. Sequencing was done on a sample of peripheral blood. The source is a human donor in a cohort sampled during active COVID-19.

V usage is TRBV28 and J usage is TRBJ2-5, with 10 bases aligning to TRBD1. This CDR3 has 14 residues. CDR1 is MDHEN, CDR2 SYDVKM, per germline. The J segment lost 5 bases and the V segment lost 6 bases, leaving 6 bases of the junction unmatched. CDR3 sequence (DNA): TGTGCCAGCAGGACAGGGGGCGTGGAGGAGACCCAGTACTTC. Translation: CASRTGGVEETQYF.

V usage is TRBV6-5 and J usage is TRBJ2-1; 8 nucleotides line up with TRBD1. V gave up 7 bases and J gave up 8 bases; unmatched junction bases: 13. The CDR3 is made up of 15 amino acids. Germline CDR1 reads MNHEY; CDR2 reads SVGAGI. CDR3 DNA: TGTGCCAGCAACCCCGGACAGGGCCTTTGGGATGAGCAGTTCTTC. This sequence encodes CASNPGQGLWDEQFF.

CDR3 coding DNA: TGTGCCAGTAGTACAGGGACAGATAATTCACCCCTCCACTTT. Its translation: CASSTGTDNSPLHF. The chain carries TRBV19 and TRBJ1-6; 7 positions agree with TRBD1. V lost 4 bases, J lost 5 bases, and 2 bases stayed unmatched. The CDR3 consists of 14 residues. Germline CDR1 reads LNHDA; CDR2 reads SQIVND (reference sequence).

V usage is TRBV5-1 and J usage is TRBJ2-3, with D hard to call. Germline CDR1 SGHRS, CDR2 YFSETQ. The V end was cut by 2 bases, the J end by 3 bases, with 13 bases between. There are 15 residues in the CDR3. The CDR3 is CASSFEASRTDTQYF. CDR3 DNA: TGCGCCAGCAGCTTTGAAGCCAGCAGGACAGATACGCAGTATTTT.

This rearrangement joins TRBV7-2 to TRBJ2-5; 11 bases match TRBD2. The CDR3 spans 15 residues. The V segment lost 1 base and the J segment 4 bases; nucleotides outside the gene matches: 2. Germline V gene sequence: CDR1 SGHTA, CDR2 FQGNSA. CDR3 coding DNA: TGTGCCAGCAGCTTAGGTAGCGGGGGGGGAGAGACCCAGTACTTC. Translation: CASSLGSGGGETQYF.

V is TRBV5-6 and J is TRBJ2-5; D is perhaps TRBD1 (6 bases). Germline CDR1 and CDR2: SGHDT and YYEEEE. V dropped 4 bases and J dropped 2 bases, with 12 bases sitting between them. The CDR3 sequence is 14 residues long. The CDR3 DNA reads as TGTGCCAGCAGCATACAGGGAGTTCAAGAGACCCAGTACTTC. Translated, it gives CASSIQGVQETQYF.

The chain employs TRBV13 and TRBJ2-1, with 16 positions matching TRBD2. Germline V gene sequence: CDR1 PRHDT, CDR2 FYEKMQ (reference sequence). The CDR3 contains 21 residues. V trimming: 4 bases; J trimming: 5 bases; junction bases outside the gene matches: 17. The CDR3 DNA reads TGTGCCAGCAGCTCTCCCCCGGGACTAGCGGGAGGGGGGGCGGGCCACAATGAGCAGTTCTTC. This sequence encodes CASSSPPGLAGGGAGHNEQFF.

J is TRBJ2-1 and V is TRBV5-1, with 7 bases that match TRBD1. The germline CDR1 and CDR2 sequences are SGHRS and YFSETQ. With V trimmed by 0 bases and J by 9 bases, 9 bases remained unmatched. The length of the CDR3 is 15 residues. This chain's CDR3 is CASSLVSTGMGEQFF. The CDR3 DNA reads as TGCGCCAGCAGCTTGGTGTCGACAGGGATGGGTGAGCAGTTCTTC.

The CDR3 reads CASSQDRGLAQHEQYF. CDR3 DNA sequence: TGTGCCAGCAGCCAAGATCGGGGACTAGCACAACACGAGCAGTACTTC. V is TRBV3-1 (or the pseudogene TRBV3-2) and J is TRBJ2-7; TRBD2 aligns across 9 bases. This CDR3 contains 16 residues. CDR1 is LGHDT and CDR2 is YNNKEL in the germline V gene (reference sequence). Losses at the gene ends were 0 bases for V and 5 bases for J; bases not matched to a gene: 8.

This clone was observed a single time. This chain links TRBV3-1 (or the pseudogene TRBV3-2) with TRBJ2-7; TRBD2 aligns across 8 bases. This CDR3 is built from 15 residues. V shed 5 bases and J 2 bases; nucleotides not matched to a gene: 8. CDR1 LGHDT and CDR2 YNNKEL come from the germline V gene (reference sequence). The CDR3 here is CASSSRTSPPYEQYF. DNA of the CDR3: TGTGCCAGCAGCTCGAGGACTAGCCCTCCCTACGAGCAGTACTTC.

The chain is built from TRBV19 and TRBJ1-5; no clear D. V lost 3 bases, J lost 4 bases, and 7 bases lay in between. Germline loops: CDR1 LNHDA, CDR2 SQIVND (reference sequence). This CDR3 has 13 amino acids. The CDR3 region is CASSIYGNQPQHF. The CDR3 DNA follows: TGTGCCAGTAGTATTTACGGGAATCAGCCCCAGCATTTT.

The chain combines TRBV6-5 with TRBJ1-5, with 7 bases identical to TRBD1. The CDR3 has 14 amino acids. Germline V gives CDR1 MNHEY, CDR2 SVGAGI. J gave up 2 bases and V 6 bases, and 4 bases lay outside the gene matches. The CDR3 is CASSPTGGNQPQHF. In DNA, the CDR3 is TGTGCCAGCAGCCCCACAGGGGGCAATCAGCCCCAGCATTTT.

The chain combines TRBV6-1 with TRBJ2-2; 10 bases line up with TRBD2. Unmatched junction bases numbered 3, after V lost 3 bases and J lost 5 bases. Germline lookup yields CDR1 MNHNS and CDR2 SASEGT. The CDR3 consists of 15 residues. The CDR3 sequence is CASSELAGDTGELFF. In nucleotides, the CDR3 is TGTGCCAGCAGTGAGCTAGCGGGGGATACCGGGGAGCTGTTTTTT.

This clone was picked up a small number of times. This chain joins TRBV12-3 or TRBV12-4 and TRBJ1-1; no clear D. V was trimmed by 3 bases and J by 0 bases, leaving 5 bases between them. The CDR3 has 13 amino acids. The CDR3 region has the DNA TGTGCCAGCAGTTTCGCGGTGAACACTGAAGCTTTCTTT. Amino acids: CASSFAVNTEAFF.

This chain uses TRBV14 with TRBJ2-7, with TRBD1 identical over 7 bases. CDR1 is SGHDN, CDR2 FVKESK, per germline. V shed 2 bases, J shed 0 bases, and the junction held 16 bases outside the gene matches. The CDR3 loop spans 19 amino acids. The CDR3 sequence is CASSQTMLQGVTDSYEQYF. The CDR3 nucleotides are TGTGCCAGCAGCCAAACCATGCTCCAGGGGGTGACCGACTCCTACGAGCAGTACTTC.

The genes are TRBV6-5 and TRBJ2-7; 10 nucleotides align to TRBD1. CDR1 is MNHEY, CDR2 SVGAGI, per germline. V was pared by 10 bases and J by 2 bases, with 8 bases of the junction left unmatched. The CDR3 loop spans 14 amino acids. DNA of the CDR3: TGTGCCACCACTAACGACAGGGGGCCCTACGAGCAGTACTTC. Protein product: CATTNDRGPYEQYF.

The count of this clone is one. The rearrangement links TRBV19 to TRBJ2-3; no firm D call. From germline, CDR1 is LNHDA and CDR2 SQIVND (reference sequence). The CDR3 is 14 amino acids. With 1 base removed from V and 6 bases from J, the gap between germline ends came to 11 bases. CDR3 region: CASSIGLAMDTQYF. DNA of the CDR3: TGTGCCAGTAGTATAGGGTTAGCAATGGATACGCAGTATTTT.

The V gene is TRBV10-3, the J gene TRBJ2-1; 8 nucleotides line up with TRBD1. The V gene's germline CDR1 is ENHRY and CDR2 SYGVKD. This CDR3 spans 17 amino acids. Unmatched junction bases numbered 10, after V lost 2 bases and J lost 4 bases. The DNA for the CDR3 is TGTGCCATCAGTGAGAGTATGGCAGGGGGCCAATACAATGAGCAGTTCTTC. This translates into CAISESMAGGQYNEQFF.